A single sample gave rise to the 5 T cell receptor beta chains below, sequenced in a study of CD8+CD57+ T cells in acquired aplastic anemia. The TCR beta profiling, which covered VDJ combination and CDR3 sequence, was carried out using genomic DNA as the template. MiXCR, applied by TCRdb to the reads, yields one record per CDR3 protein. The sample has more than 100,000 distinct CDR3 sequences; 48% are singletons. Sample: sorted CD4+, CD8+, or CD8+CD57+ T cells (not recorded which) from PBMCs. Every receptor here comes from a human donor in good health, serving as a control.

This clonotype appeared many times. The chain is built from TRBV25-1 and TRBJ1-5, with D unclear. The CDR3 has 14 residues. CDR1 is MGHDK, CDR2 SYGVNS, per germline. The V end lost 2 bases, the J end lost 5 bases, and 10 bases lay between the germline ends. CDR3 in amino acids: CASSERNYYQPQHF. In DNA form, the CDR3 reads TGTGCCAGCAGTGAACGAAACTACTATCAGCCCCAGCATTTT.

The chain couples TRBV7-2 to TRBJ2-7; perhaps TRBD2 as D (5 bases). V lost 1 base and J 6 bases, leaving 10 bases between the germline ends. From germline, CDR1 is SGHTA and CDR2 FQGNSA. The CDR3 sequence is 13 residues long. The CDR3 is CASSLGRDLEQYF. CDR3 DNA sequence: TGTGCCAGCAGCTTAGGTCGGGATCTCGAGCAGTACTTC.

This rearrangement joins TRBV12-3 or TRBV12-4 to TRBJ2-5, with D maybe TRBD2 (5 bases). V lost 3 bases and J lost 11, with 16 bases in between. The CDR3 loop spans 13 amino acids. The DNA for the CDR3 is TGTGCCAGCAGTTTTGGCGAGGGAATGGAGCAGTACTTC. Amino acid sequence: CASSFGEGMEQYF.

The genes are TRBV7-2 and TRBJ2-5; D is undetermined. The CDR3 is made up of 15 amino acids. The V and J ends lost 5 bases and 1 base respectively, with 14 bases between them. CDR1 is SGHTA, CDR2 FQGNSA, per germline. The DNA of the CDR3 is TGTGCCAGCAGCCCCCCCGTCAGGTCCCAAGAGACCCAGTACTTC. It encodes CASSPPVRSQETQYF.

The chain carries TRBV6-5 and TRBJ2-2, with 7 bases fitting TRBD2. The CDR3 loop spans 17 amino acids. Trimming removed 4 bases from V and 0 bases from J; junction bases left unmatched: 8. The V gene's germline CDR1 is MNHEY and CDR2 SVGAGI. DNA of the CDR3: TGTGCCAGCAGTTTTACCTCGGGACTAACGAACACCGGGGAGCTGTTTTTT. Translation gives CASSFTSGLTNTGELFF.